This entry concerns a single T cell receptor beta chain. There is no known antigen for this receptor. No much larger clonotype is one base removed from it; base qualities were not supplied. The label giving this sample's time point can be read as: week 47, end of study. A 20-mer mutant IDH1 peptide at 300 micrograms in Montanide made up each vaccine dose, which was injected subcutaneously together with topical imiquimod. Across visits V03 through V10, patients got a total of eight vaccinations, given in weeks 1, 3, 5, 7, 11, 15, 19 and 23. All donors had newly diagnosed IDH1-mutant astrocytomas of WHO grade 3 or 4 that showed loss of nuclear ATRX. The samples were drawn from NOA16, a multicentre, single-arm, open-label phase I trial in Germany that tested a mutant IDH1 peptide vaccine in humans for the first time. The DNeasy Blood and Tissue Kit was used to extract genomic DNA from EDTA blood for TCRB sequencing.

Cut back by 5 bases and 5 bases, the V and J ends lie 15 bases apart. The CDR3 numbers 15 residues from cysteine through phenylalanine. The read is trimmed to its CDR3 DNA, 45 bases read in frame from base 1. According to the germline V gene, CDR1 reads MNHEY and CDR2 reads SVGAGI. The record originates from a study of a mutant IDH1 vaccine in newly diagnosed glioma (dated by TCRdb to the early 2020s). Regarding the complete study: Vaccination was initiated 4-6 weeks after radiotherapy alone, or concurrently with temozolomide cycles in the chemotherapy-containing groups. Prior to enrollment, patients had been given standard therapy consisting of radiotherapy alone, temozolomide alone, or radiochemotherapy with temozolomide, with the combination given to most patients. Of the roughly 34 treated patients, around 62% were male and around 40% were female, and a mean age of roughly 37 years was recorded. Longitudinal TCRB deep sequencing was performed for 20 to 25 treated patients wherever samples were available for exploratory analyses. Six visits were used for peripheral blood collection: V03 (baseline), V05, V07, V10, V12 and V13. Visit V12 was the week-35 safety follow-up and visit V13 was the week-47 end of study. What the work shows at the level of the full study, not this receptor alone: PBMC samples for TCRB deep sequencing were selected based on availability. Across multiple MHC alleles, vaccine-induced immune responses were seen in nearly 95% of patients. The authors stated that sample limitations prevented analyses of patient blood samples from being reproduced. Changes in the top peripheral T cell clonotypes picked up by TCRB sequencing did not appear to be linked to pseudoprogression.

The receptor library was made with the immunoSEQ multiplex PCR assay. The hsTCRB Kit was used according to the manufacturer's protocol to amplify rearranged TCR beta chain sequences. Sequencing of TCRB libraries was carried out on an Illumina MiSeq. Concerning the study's data processing: The kit vendor's proprietary platform handled demultiplexing, trimming and gene mapping. Entries here come from immuneACCESS through TCRdb and include only in-frame sequences with V and J called. Some clones fail to appear in such tables; in the studies checked, an unresolved V gene covers under half of the shortfall, and the cause of the remainder is unknown. V, J and clone size are taken as reported in that table, and D and trimming were inferred from the DNA itself. This sample comprises some 60,000 clones, roughly four fifths of them detected only once. About 3.8% of the sample comes from the top ten.

The sequence is built from TRBV6-5 and TRBJ2-2; a tentative D match to TRBD1 spans 5 bases. The source was PBMCs, collected from a glioma patient whose treatment included an IDH1 peptide vaccine. The TCR originated in a man aged 30 to 39 with glioma. CDR3 sequence: CASSPRTQTTGELFF. The sequenced DNA is TGTGCCAGCAGTCCAAGGACACAAACGACCGGGGAGCTGTTTTTT.